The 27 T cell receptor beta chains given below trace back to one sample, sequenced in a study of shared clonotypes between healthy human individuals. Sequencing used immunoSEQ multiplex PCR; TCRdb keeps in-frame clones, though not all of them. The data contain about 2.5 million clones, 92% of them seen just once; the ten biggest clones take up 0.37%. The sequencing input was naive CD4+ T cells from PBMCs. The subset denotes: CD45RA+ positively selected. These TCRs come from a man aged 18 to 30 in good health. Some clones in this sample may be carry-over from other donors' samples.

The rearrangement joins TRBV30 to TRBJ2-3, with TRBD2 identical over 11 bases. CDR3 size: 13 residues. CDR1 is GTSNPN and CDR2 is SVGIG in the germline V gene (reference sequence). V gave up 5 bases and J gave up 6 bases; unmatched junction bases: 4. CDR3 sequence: CAWVLAGADTQYF. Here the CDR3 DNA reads TGTGCCTGGGTACTAGCGGGAGCCGATACGCAGTATTTT.

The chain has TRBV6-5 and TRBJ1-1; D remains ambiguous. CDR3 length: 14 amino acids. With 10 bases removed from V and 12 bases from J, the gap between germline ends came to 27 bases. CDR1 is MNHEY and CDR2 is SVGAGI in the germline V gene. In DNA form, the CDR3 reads TGTGCCACCTCCTATGGGCCTTTTAAAGGGTCCCCTTTCTTT. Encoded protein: CATSYGPFKGSPFF.

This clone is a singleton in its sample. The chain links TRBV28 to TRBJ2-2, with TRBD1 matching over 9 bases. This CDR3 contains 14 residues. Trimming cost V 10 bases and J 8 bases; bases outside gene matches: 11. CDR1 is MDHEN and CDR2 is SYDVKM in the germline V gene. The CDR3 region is CATLEHRGRGELFF. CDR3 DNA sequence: TGTGCCACCCTGGAACACAGGGGGCGAGGGGAGCTGTTTTTT.

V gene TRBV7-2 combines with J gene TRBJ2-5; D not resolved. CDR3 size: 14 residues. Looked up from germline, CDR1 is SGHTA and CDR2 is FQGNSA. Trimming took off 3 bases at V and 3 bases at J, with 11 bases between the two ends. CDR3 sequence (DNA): TGTGCCAGCAGCTTCCAGGTCCGAGAAGAGACCCAGTACTTC. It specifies CASSFQVREETQYF.

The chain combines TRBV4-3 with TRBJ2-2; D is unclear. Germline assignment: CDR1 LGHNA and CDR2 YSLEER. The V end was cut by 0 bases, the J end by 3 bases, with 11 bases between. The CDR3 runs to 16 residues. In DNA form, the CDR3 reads TGCGCCAGCAGCCAAGATTCCGCCCACTACACCGGGGAGCTGTTTTTT. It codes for CASSQDSAHYTGELFF.

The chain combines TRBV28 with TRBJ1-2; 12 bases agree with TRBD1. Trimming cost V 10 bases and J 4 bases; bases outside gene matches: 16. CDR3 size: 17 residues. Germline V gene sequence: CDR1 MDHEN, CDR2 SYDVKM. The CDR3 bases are TGTGCCACCCGACCGGGACAGGGGGCTCTCACCCCCTATGGCTACACCTTC. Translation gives CATRPGQGALTPYGYTF.

The CDR3 sequence: CASSIGLQGRRETQYF. CDR3 coding DNA: TGTGCCAGTAGTATAGGCCTACAGGGAAGGAGGGAGACCCAGTACTTC. The chain carries TRBV19 and TRBJ2-5; D might be TRBD1 (6 bases). This CDR3 is built from 16 residues. Between the trimmed V and J ends, which lost 1 base and 5 bases, there was a span of 17 bases. Germline CDR1 reads LNHDA; CDR2 reads SQIVND (reference sequence).

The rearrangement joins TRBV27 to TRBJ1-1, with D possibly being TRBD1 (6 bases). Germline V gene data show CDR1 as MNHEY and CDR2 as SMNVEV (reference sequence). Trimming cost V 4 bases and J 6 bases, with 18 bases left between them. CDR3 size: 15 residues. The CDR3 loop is CASSSATGFNSEAFF. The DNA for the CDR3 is TGTGCCAGCAGTTCCGCCACAGGGTTTAACTCTGAAGCTTTCTTT.

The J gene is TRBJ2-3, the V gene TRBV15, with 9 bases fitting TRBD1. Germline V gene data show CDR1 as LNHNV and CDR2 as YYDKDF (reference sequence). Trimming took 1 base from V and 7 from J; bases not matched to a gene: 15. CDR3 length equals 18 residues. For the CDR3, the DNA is TGTGCCACCAGCAGAGGGGTGGACAGGGGAGGTCCGGTTAATACGCAGTATTTT. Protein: CATSRGVDRGGPVNTQYF.

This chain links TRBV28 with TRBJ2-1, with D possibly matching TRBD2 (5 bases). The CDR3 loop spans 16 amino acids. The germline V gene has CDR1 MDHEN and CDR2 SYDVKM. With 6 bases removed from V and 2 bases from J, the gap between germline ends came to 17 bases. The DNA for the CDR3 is TGTGCCAGCAGCACGGGGTCCCACACCCCCTACAATGAGCAGTTCTTC. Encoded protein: CASSTGSHTPYNEQFF.

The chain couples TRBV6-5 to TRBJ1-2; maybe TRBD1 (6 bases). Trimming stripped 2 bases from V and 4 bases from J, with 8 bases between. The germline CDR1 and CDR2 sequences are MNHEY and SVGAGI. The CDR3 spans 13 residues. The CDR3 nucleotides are TGTGCCAGCAGTTACGGACAGCGCTATGGCTACACCTTC. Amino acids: CASSYGQRYGYTF.

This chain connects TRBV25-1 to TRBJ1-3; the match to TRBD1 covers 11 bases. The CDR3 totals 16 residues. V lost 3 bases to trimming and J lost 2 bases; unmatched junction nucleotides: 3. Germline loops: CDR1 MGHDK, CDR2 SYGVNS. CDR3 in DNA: TGTGCCAGCAGTGAGAAGGACAGGGGGCCTGGAAACACCATATATTTT. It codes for CASSEKDRGPGNTIYF.

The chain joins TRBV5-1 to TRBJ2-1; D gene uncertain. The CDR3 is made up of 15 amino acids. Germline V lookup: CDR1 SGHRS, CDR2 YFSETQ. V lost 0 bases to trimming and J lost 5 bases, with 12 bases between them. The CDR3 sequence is CASSLALTGDNEQFF. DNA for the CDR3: TGCGCCAGCAGCTTGGCCCTGACTGGAGACAATGAGCAGTTCTTC.

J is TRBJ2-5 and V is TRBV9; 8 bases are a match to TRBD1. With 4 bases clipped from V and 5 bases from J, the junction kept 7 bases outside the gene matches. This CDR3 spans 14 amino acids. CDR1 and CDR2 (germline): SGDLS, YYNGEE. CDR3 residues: CASSKGRQGETQYF. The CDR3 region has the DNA TGTGCCAGCAGCAAAGGCCGACAGGGGGAGACCCAGTACTTC.

CDR3 sequence reads: CASSLATSGNTGELFF. The CDR3 region has the DNA TGTGCCAGCAGCTTAGCGACTAGCGGGAACACCGGGGAGCTGTTTTTT. The chain links TRBV7-2 to TRBJ2-2; 9 bases align to TRBD2. V lost 0 bases to trimming and J lost 1 base; unmatched junction nucleotides: 0. The germline CDR1 and CDR2 sequences are SGHTA and FQGNSA. The CDR3 contains 16 residues.

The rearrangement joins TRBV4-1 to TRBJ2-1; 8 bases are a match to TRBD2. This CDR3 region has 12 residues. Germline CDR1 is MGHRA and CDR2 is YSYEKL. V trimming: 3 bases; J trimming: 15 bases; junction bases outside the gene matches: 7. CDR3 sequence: CASSQEGLGPFF. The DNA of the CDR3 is TGCGCCAGCAGCCAGGAGGGACTAGGGCCGTTCTTC.

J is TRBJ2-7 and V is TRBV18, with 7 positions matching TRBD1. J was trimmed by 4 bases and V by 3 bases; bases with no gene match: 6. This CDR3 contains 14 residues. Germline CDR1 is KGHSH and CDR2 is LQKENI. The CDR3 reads CASSPESTGYEQYF. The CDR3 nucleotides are TGTGCCAGCTCACCTGAATCGACAGGGTACGAGCAGTACTTC.

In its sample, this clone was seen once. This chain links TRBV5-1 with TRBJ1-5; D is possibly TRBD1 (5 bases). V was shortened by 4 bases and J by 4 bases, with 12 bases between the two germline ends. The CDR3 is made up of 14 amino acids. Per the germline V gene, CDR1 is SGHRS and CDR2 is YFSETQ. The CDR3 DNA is TGCGCCAGCAGCATGGGAGGGGAAAATCAGCCCCAGCATTTT. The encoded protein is CASSMGGENQPQHF.

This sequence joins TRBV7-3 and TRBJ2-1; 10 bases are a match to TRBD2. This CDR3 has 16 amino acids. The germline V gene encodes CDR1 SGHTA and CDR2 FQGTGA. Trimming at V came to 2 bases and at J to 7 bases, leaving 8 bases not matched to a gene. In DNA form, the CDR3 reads TGTGCCAGCAGCTTAGGGTACAGCGGGAGGGGGAATGAGCAGTTCTTC. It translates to CASSLGYSGRGNEQFF.

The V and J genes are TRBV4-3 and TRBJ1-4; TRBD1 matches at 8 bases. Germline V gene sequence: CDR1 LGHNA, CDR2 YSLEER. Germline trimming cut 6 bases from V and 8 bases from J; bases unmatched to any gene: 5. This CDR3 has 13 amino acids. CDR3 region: CASSSTGEEKLFF. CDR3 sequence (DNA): TGCGCCAGCAGTTCGACAGGGGAAGAAAAACTGTTTTTT.

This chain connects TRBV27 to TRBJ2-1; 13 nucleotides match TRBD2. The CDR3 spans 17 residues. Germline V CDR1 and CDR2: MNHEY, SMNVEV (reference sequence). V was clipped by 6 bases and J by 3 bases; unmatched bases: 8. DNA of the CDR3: TGTGCCAGCAGAACTAGCGGGAGGGGGTACTACTACAATGAGCAGTTCTTC. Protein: CASRTSGRGYYYNEQFF.

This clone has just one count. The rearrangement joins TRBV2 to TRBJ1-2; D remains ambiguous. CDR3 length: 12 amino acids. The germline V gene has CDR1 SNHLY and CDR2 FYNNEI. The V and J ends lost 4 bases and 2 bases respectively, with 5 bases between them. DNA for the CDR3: TGTGCCAGCAGTGTGATAAACTATGGCTACACCTTC. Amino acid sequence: CASSVINYGYTF.

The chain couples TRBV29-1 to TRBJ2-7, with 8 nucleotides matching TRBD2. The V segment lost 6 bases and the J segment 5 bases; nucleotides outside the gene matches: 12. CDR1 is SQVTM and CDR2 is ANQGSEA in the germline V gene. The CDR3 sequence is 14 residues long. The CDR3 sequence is CSVTREAPGDEQYF. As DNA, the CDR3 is TGCAGCGTCACGCGGGAGGCCCCTGGCGACGAGCAGTACTTC.

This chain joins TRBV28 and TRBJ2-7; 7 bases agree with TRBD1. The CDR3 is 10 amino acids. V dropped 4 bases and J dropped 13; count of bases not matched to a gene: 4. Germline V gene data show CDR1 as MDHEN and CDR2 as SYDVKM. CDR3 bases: TGTGCCAGCAGTTCCGGGACAGTTTACTTC. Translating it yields CASSSGTVYF.

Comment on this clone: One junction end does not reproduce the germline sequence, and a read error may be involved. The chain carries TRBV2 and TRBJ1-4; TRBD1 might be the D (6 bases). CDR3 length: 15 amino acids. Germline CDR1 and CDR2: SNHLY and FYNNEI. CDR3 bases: TGTGCCAGCACTGAACAAGGACAGCGCGATGAAAAACTGTTTTTT. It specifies CASTEQGQRDEKLFF.

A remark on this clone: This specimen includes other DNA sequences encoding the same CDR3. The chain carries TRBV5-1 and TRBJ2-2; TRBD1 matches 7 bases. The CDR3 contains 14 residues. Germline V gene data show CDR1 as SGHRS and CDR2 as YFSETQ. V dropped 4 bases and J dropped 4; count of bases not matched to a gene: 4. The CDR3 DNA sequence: TGCGCCAGCAGCCTGACAGGGACCACCGGGGAGCTGTTTTTT. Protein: CASSLTGTTGELFF.

In DNA, the CDR3 is TGCGCCAGCAGCTTAGGGGACAGATTTTACTCTGGAAACACCATATATTTT. Translated: CASSLGDRFYSGNTIYF. The chain couples TRBV5-1 to TRBJ1-3; 7 nucleotides line up with TRBD1. V shed 2 bases and J 0 bases; nucleotides not matched to a gene: 8. Germline V gives CDR1 SGHRS, CDR2 YFSETQ. The CDR3 is 17 residues long.